Listed below are T cell receptor beta chains from one sample, sequenced in a study of T cells in tuberculosis. Sequencing was performed with immunoSEQ multiplex PCR; in TCRdb, only in-frame clones are kept and a portion is missing. The sample shows 40,000 to 45,000 clones, about 94% of them seen only once. The sample taken for sequencing was PBMCs. Receptors originate from a donor aged 10 to 29 with latent tuberculosis or without tuberculosis infection. Some clones in this sample may be carry-over from other donors' samples. Both conserved end residues are part of each CDR3. D genes are given only for firm matches. Where a row states a size, it is once, few, many or the class of an expanded clone; other rows omit it.

d_gene,abundance,v_gene,j_gene,CDR3aa,CDR3nt
-,-,TRBV13,TRBJ2-3,CASSLRTSSTDTQYF,TGTGCCAGCAGCCTCCGGACTTCTAGCACAGATACGCAGTATTTT
TRBD2,once,TRBV4-3,TRBJ2-2,CASSPRLAGVFRRELFF,TGCGCCAGCAGCCCAAGACTAGCGGGAGTTTTTCGCCGGGAGCTGTTTTTT
TRBD1,-,TRBV6-4,TRBJ1-5,CASSNGTGNQPQHF,TGTGCCAGCAGTAATGGGACAGGGAATCAGCCCCAGCATTTT
TRBD2,-,TRBV5-4,TRBJ2-7,CASSSRTSAFSYEQYF,TGTGCCAGCAGCTCCCGGACTAGCGCCTTCTCCTACGAGCAGTACTTC
-,-,TRBV6-6,TRBJ2-1,CASRTDSPYNEQFF,TGTGCCAGCAGAACGGACAGCCCGTACAATGAGCAGTTCTTC
-,-,TRBV7-3,TRBJ2-5,CASSLYGSETQYF,TGTGCCAGCAGCTTATACGGTTCGGAGACCCAGTACTTC
TRBD2,once,TRBV4-3,TRBJ2-1,CASSQVAGAGYEQFF,TGCGCCAGCAGCCAAGTAGCGGGAGCGGGGTATGAGCAGTTCTTC
-,-,TRBV9,TRBJ2-4,CASSTREGFGNIQYF,TGTGCCAGCAGCACGAGAGAGGGTTTCGGAAACATTCAGTACTTC
-,-,TRBV9,TRBJ1-1,CASTRRINTEAFF,TGTGCCAGCACCCGCAGGATTAACACTGAAGCTTTCTTT
TRBD2,-,TRBV4-3,TRBJ2-3,CASSQSGLAPDTQYF,TGCGCCAGCAGCCAATCGGGACTAGCGCCAGATACGCAGTATTTT
TRBD1,-,TRBV30,TRBJ1-1,CAWDPGQGNTEAFF,TGTGCCTGGGACCCGGGACAGGGAAACACTGAAGCTTTCTTT
-,-,TRBV7-2,TRBJ1-2,CASSHGRSEGRNYGYTF,TGTGCCAGCAGCCATGGGAGGAGCGAGGGGAGAAACTATGGCTACACCTTC
-,-,TRBV9,TRBJ2-5,CASSVGPLRTAQETQYF,TGTGCCAGCAGCGTAGGCCCCCTAAGGACAGCCCAAGAGACCCAGTACTTC
TRBD2,-,TRBV2,TRBJ2-2,CASSDSGTSAIRGTGELFF,TGTGCCAGCAGTGATTCCGGGACTAGCGCCATCAGAGGCACCGGGGAGCTGTTTTTT
TRBD1,-,TRBV27,TRBJ1-1,CASRTGTGVSEAFF,TGTGCCAGCAGGACCGGGACAGGCGTTTCTGAAGCTTTCTTT
TRBD1,-,TRBV4-1,TRBJ1-2,CASRLTGATHYGYTF,TGCGCCAGCAGGTTGACAGGGGCCACTCACTATGGCTACACCTTC
-,-,TRBV5-6,TRBJ2-5,CASSLVGKGAQETQYF,TGTGCCAGCAGCTTGGTGGGGAAAGGGGCACAAGAGACCCAGTACTTC
-,-,TRBV18,TRBJ2-5,CASSPGGRGQETQYF,TGTGCCAGCTCACCGGGTGGCAGGGGTCAAGAGACCCAGTACTTC
-,-,TRBV4-2,TRBJ1-2,CASSQERVYGYTF,TGTGCCAGCAGCCAAGAGAGGGTCTATGGCTACACCTTC
TRBD2,-,TRBV10-3,TRBJ2-2,CAISDLKLAGATGELFF,TGTGCCATCAGTGACCTAAAACTAGCGGGTGCGACCGGGGAGCTGTTTTTT
-,-,TRBV18,TRBJ2-5,CASSSSETQYF,TGTGCCAGCTCATCGAGTGAGACCCAGTACTTC
TRBD2,-,TRBV7-8,TRBJ2-1,CASSLGRLAGRGEQFF,TGTGCCAGCAGCTTAGGTAGGCTAGCGGGGAGGGGGGAGCAGTTCTTC
-,-,TRBV11-2,TRBJ2-7,CASSSEPRSPEQYF,TGTGCCAGCAGCTCCGAACCTAGGTCCCCCGAGCAGTACTTC
TRBD1,-,TRBV10-1,TRBJ1-1,CASSRTGVATEAFF,TGCGCCAGCAGTCGGACAGGGGTGGCCACTGAAGCTTTCTTT
-,-,TRBV13,TRBJ1-4,CASSGPWNEKLFF,TGTGCCAGCAGCGGGCCCTGGAATGAAAAACTGTTTTTT
TRBD2,-,TRBV30,TRBJ2-7,CAWSQTGTSGRVSSYEQYF,TGTGCCTGGAGCCAAACCGGGACTAGCGGGAGAGTAAGCTCCTACGAGCAGTACTTC
-,-,TRBV5-4,TRBJ2-3,CASKEGGKADTQYF,TGTGCCAGCAAGGAGGGCGGGAAGGCAGATACGCAGTATTTT
-,-,TRBV6-1,TRBJ1-1,CASSERRQFNTEAFF,TGTGCCAGCAGTGAAAGGAGACAGTTCAACACTGAAGCTTTCTTT
-,-,TRBV4-3,TRBJ2-7,CASSQDGATYNTYEQYF,TGCGCCAGCAGCCAAGATGGGGCTACATATAATACCTACGAGCAGTACTTC
TRBD2,-,TRBV2,TRBJ2-2,CASRAGVDAGELFF,TGTGCCAGCAGAGCGGGAGTCGACGCCGGGGAGCTGTTTTTT
-,-,TRBV7-9,TRBJ2-1,CASSALGADNEQFF,TGTGCCAGCAGCGCGCTTGGGGCAGATAATGAGCAGTTCTTC
-,-,TRBV4-3,TRBJ2-1,CASSQDWGGGGYNEQFF,TGCGCCAGCAGCCAAGATTGGGGGGGAGGGGGCTACAATGAGCAGTTCTTC
TRBD2,-,TRBV19,TRBJ2-1,CASSRGGLAGDGNEQFF,TGTGCCAGTAGTAGGGGCGGGCTAGCGGGAGACGGCAATGAGCAGTTCTTC
-,once,TRBV10-3,TRBJ1-1,CAISAPLGGRTEAFF,TGTGCCATCAGTGCCCCCCTAGGGGGACGAACTGAAGCTTTCTTT
TRBD1,-,TRBV5-4,TRBJ2-6,CASSLGQAYSGANVLTF,TGTGCCAGCAGCCTCGGACAGGCCTACTCTGGGGCCAACGTCCTGACTTTC
TRBD2,-,TRBV11-2,TRBJ2-7,CASSRTASGRIYEQYF,TGTGCCAGCAGCCGAACCGCTAGCGGGAGAATCTACGAGCAGTACTTC
-,-,TRBV7-3,TRBJ1-1,CASSPAGGNTEAFF,TGTGCCAGCAGCCCTGCGGGGGGGAACACTGAAGCTTTCTTT
-,-,TRBV7-9,TRBJ1-1,CASSPRGVSEAFF,TGTGCCAGCAGCCCCAGGGGAGTTTCTGAAGCTTTCTTT
TRBD2,-,TRBV4-2,TRBJ2-1,CASSQLAGAYNEQFF,TGTGCCAGCAGCCAGCTAGCGGGCGCCTACAATGAGCAGTTCTTC
-,-,TRBV7-9,TRBJ1-2,CASSLTGLNYGYTF,TGTGCCAGCAGCTTAACAGGGCTTAACTATGGCTACACCTTC
-,few,TRBV7-2,TRBJ1-5,CASSLQGYSNQPQHF,TGTGCCAGCAGCCTACAGGGTTATAGCAATCAGCCCCAGCATTTT
-,-,TRBV30,TRBJ2-7,CAWSFLASREQYF,TGTGCCTGGAGTTTCCTAGCTTCGCGGGAGCAGTACTTC
TRBD1,-,TRBV28,TRBJ1-5,CASSPGTGASPQHF,TGTGCCAGCAGCCCCGGGACAGGGGCCTCGCCCCAGCATTTT
-,-,TRBV21-1,TRBJ2-1,CASSKEGEGQGDSYNEQFF,TGTGCCAGCAGCAAAGAAGGGGAAGGGCAAGGAGACTCCTACAATGAGCAGTTCTTC
-,-,TRBV28,TRBJ1-3,CASSFLIGVSGNTIYF,TGTGCCAGCAGTTTTTTAATCGGGGTCTCTGGAAACACCATATATTTT
-,once,TRBV5-6,TRBJ2-1,CASSFIIDNEQFF,TGTGCCAGCAGCTTTATAATTGACAATGAGCAGTTCTTC
-,-,TRBV7-3,TRBJ2-2,CASSLRDTGELFF,TGTGCCAGCAGCTTACGGGACACCGGGGAGCTGTTTTTT
TRBD2,-,TRBV28,TRBJ2-7,CASSLPGGGSYEQYF,TGTGCCAGCAGTCTTCCGGGGGGAGGCTCCTACGAGCAGTACTTC
TRBD2,-,TRBV5-6,TRBJ2-1,CASSVQVAGFVEQFF,TGTGCCAGCAGCGTACAGGTAGCGGGATTTGTTGAGCAGTTCTTC
-,few,TRBV6-4,TRBJ1-5,CASSQGSNQPQHF,TGTGCCAGCAGCCAGGGGAGCAATCAGCCCCAGCATTTT
-,-,TRBV14,TRBJ2-3,CASSQDIRVADTQYF,TGTGCCAGCAGCCAAGATATTCGGGTTGCAGATACGCAGTATTTT